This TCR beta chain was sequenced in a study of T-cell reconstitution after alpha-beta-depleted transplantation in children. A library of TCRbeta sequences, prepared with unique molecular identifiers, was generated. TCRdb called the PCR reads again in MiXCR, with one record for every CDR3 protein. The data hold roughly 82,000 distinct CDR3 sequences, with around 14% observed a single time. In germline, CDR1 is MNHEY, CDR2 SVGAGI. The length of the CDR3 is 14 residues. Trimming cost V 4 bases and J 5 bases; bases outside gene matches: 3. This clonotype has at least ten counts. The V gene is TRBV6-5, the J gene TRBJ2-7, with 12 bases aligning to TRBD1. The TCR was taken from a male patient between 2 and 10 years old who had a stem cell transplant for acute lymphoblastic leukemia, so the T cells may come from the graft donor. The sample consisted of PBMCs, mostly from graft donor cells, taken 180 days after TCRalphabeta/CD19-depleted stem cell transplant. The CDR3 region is CASSSGTGGHEQYF. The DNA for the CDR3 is TGTGCCAGCAGTTCCGGGACAGGGGGCCACGAGCAGTACTTC.